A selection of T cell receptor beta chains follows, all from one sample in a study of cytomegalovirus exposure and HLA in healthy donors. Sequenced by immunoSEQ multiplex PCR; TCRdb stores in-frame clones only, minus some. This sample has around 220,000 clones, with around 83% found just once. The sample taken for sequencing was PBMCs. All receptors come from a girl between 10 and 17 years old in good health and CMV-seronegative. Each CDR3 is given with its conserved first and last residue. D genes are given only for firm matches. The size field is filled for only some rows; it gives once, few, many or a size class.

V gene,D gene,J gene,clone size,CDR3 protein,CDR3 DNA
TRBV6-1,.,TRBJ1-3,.,CASSEAVGEGNRNTIYF,TGTGCCAGCAGTGAAGCAGTCGGGGAGGGGAACAGAAACACCATATATTTT
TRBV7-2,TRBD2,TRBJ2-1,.,CASSVGTSGPPYNEQFF,TGTGCCAGCAGCGTAGGGACTAGCGGGCCGCCTTACAATGAGCAGTTCTTC
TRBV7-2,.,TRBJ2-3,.,CASSLITDTQYF,TGTGCCAGCAGCCTAATCACAGATACGCAGTATTTT
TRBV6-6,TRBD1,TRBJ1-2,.,CASSPGTGEYGYTF,TGTGCCAGCAGCCCCGGGACAGGCGAATATGGCTACACCTTC
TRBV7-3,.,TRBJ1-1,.,CASSLGGFAEAFF,TGTGCCAGCAGCTTAGGGGGGTTTGCTGAAGCTTTCTTT
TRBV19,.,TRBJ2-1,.,CASSKQGNEQFF,TGTGCCAGTAGTAAACAGGGAAATGAGCAGTTCTTC
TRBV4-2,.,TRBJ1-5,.,CASSQERGDIHQPQHF,TGTGCCAGCAGCCAAGAGAGAGGGGACATACATCAGCCCCAGCATTTT
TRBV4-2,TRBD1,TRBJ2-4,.,CASSARDSKNIQYF,TGTGCCAGCAGCGCCCGGGACAGTAAAAACATTCAGTACTTC
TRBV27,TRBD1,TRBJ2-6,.,CASRPQGAGANVLTF,TGTGCCAGCAGACCTCAGGGGGCTGGGGCCAACGTCCTGACTTTC
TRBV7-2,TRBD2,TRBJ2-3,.,CASSLWRVTSLGNTQYF,TGTGCCAGCAGCTTATGGCGCGTGACTAGCTTGGGAAATACGCAGTATTTT
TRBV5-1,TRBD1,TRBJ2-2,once,CASSLTTGTNTGELFF,TGCGCCAGCAGCTTGACGACAGGGACGAACACCGGGGAGCTGTTTTTT
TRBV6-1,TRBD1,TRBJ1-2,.,CASLYRGGNYGYTF,TGTGCCAGCTTATACAGGGGGGGAAACTATGGCTACACCTTC
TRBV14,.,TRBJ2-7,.,CASSHGAGAYEQYF,TGTGCCAGCAGCCACGGCGCGGGTGCCTACGAGCAGTACTTC